This is a list of T cell receptor beta chains from one sample in a study of T cell responses to AZD1222 COVID-19 vaccine. The method was immunoSEQ multiplex PCR; TCRdb's version includes in-frame clones alone and lacks a portion of them. The table lists more than 120,000 clones, more than 70% of them singletons. The sample consisted of peripheral blood, taken 28 days after the second AZD1222 dose. The receptors derive from an adult who received the AZD1222 COVID-19 vaccine. CDR3s include the opening cysteine and the closing phenylalanine or tryptophan.

j_gene: TRBJ2-1; v_gene: TRBV4-1; CDR3aa: CASSWDTLVRNEQFF
j_gene: TRBJ2-7; v_gene: TRBV15; CDR3aa: CATSRDGWDEQYF
j_gene: TRBJ2-2; v_gene: TRBV14; CDR3aa: CVSSQLDSYNTGELFF
j_gene: TRBJ2-2; v_gene: TRBV5-4; CDR3aa: CASSLEWAGTGELFF
j_gene: TRBJ1-6; v_gene: TRBV11-2; CDR3aa: CASSFVDSPLHF
j_gene: TRBJ1-2; v_gene: TRBV2; CDR3aa: CASSGDSYGYTF
j_gene: TRBJ1-2; v_gene: TRBV7-5; CDR3aa: CASRGGDRVWKNGYTF
j_gene: TRBJ1-2; v_gene: TRBV10-1; CDR3aa: CASSPMTGYGYTF
j_gene: TRBJ2-5; v_gene: TRBV20-1; CDR3aa: CSASPLSGGNQETQYF
j_gene: TRBJ1-2; v_gene: TRBV4-1; CDR3aa: CASSQARSRNYGYTF
j_gene: TRBJ2-2; v_gene: TRBV11-3; CDR3aa: CASSFSGLDTGELFF
j_gene: TRBJ1-3; v_gene: TRBV5-1; CDR3aa: CASSLDGQITGNTIYF
j_gene: TRBJ2-3; v_gene: TRBV3-1/TRBV3-2; CDR3aa: CASSQGWGTLAGGPQYF
j_gene: TRBJ1-4; v_gene: TRBV28; CDR3aa: CASGTTGTATNEKLFF
j_gene: TRBJ2-7; v_gene: TRBV7-8; CDR3aa: CASRHLGPGQGYEQYF
j_gene: TRBJ2-3; v_gene: TRBV5-6; CDR3aa: CASSWAGDTQYF
j_gene: TRBJ1-3; v_gene: TRBV10-3; CDR3aa: CANHRAGNTIYF
j_gene: TRBJ2-5; v_gene: TRBV19; CDR3aa: CACTLGTGGGLETQYF
j_gene: TRBJ2-7; v_gene: TRBV4-2; CDR3aa: CASSQETVSYEQYF
j_gene: TRBJ1-1; v_gene: TRBV10-1; CDR3aa: CASSHDDRPGTEAFF
j_gene: TRBJ2-5; v_gene: TRBV13; CDR3aa: CASSLRGRWEETQYF
j_gene: TRBJ1-6; v_gene: TRBV7-9; CDR3aa: CASSPAGLGPLHF
j_gene: TRBJ1-1; v_gene: TRBV30; CDR3aa: CAWGPGRERAFF